This is a list of T cell receptor beta chains from one sample in a study of T cells expressing NK-cell markers. TCRdb re-called the 5' RACE reads; every CDR3 protein appears as one record, without DNA. Its clone listing holds about 260,000 distinct CDR3 sequences. The sample was blood T cells: a sorted CD56 or NKG2C T cell subset, CD4+ or CD8+ T cells, or bulk PBMC T cells (not recorded which). These receptor sequences come from a woman aged 18 to 75 in good health. Each CDR3 is given with its conserved first and last residue. Each record gives: CDR3 protein, V gene, J gene.

CASSPGVPFGQYF	TRBV18	TRBJ2-7
CASSDSNRENTEAFF	TRBV6-4	TRBJ1-1
CASSQDSVAGASSTDTQYF	TRBV4-3	TRBJ2-3
CASSAVPGGEQYF	TRBV9	TRBJ2-7
CASRSPRGAGTDTQYF	TRBV28	TRBJ2-3
CASITRQVNTEAFF	TRBV2	TRBJ1-1
CASSRRTGTSGDTQYF	TRBV6-2/TRBV6-3	TRBJ2-3
CASSISRDQETQYF	TRBV19	TRBJ2-5
CASSLGPFNTGELFF	TRBV5-1	TRBJ2-2
CASSPYQRGTDTQYF	TRBV3-1	TRBJ2-3
CASSPTRDSGELFF	TRBV7-3	TRBJ2-2
CASKLGASTGELFF	TRBV12-3/TRBV12-4	TRBJ2-2
CAGNRVDEQFF	TRBV7-9	TRBJ2-1
CASSPEEQGTDTQYF	TRBV4-2	TRBJ2-3
CSARNRRSSYNEQFF	TRBV20-1	TRBJ2-1
CASSLGSGSTSPLHF	TRBV7-9	TRBJ1-6
CASSPTGPSNQPQHF	TRBV4-1	TRBJ1-5
CASSFTAGATYNEQFF	TRBV6-5	TRBJ2-1
CASSLARQIEGTQYF	TRBV7-9	TRBJ2-5
CASGRTDYRGEQYF	TRBV11-2	TRBJ2-7
CSARPANTGELFF	TRBV20-1	TRBJ2-2
CSARALRGSVPDTQYF	TRBV20-1	TRBJ2-3
CASSQDWQYNEQFF	TRBV3-1	TRBJ2-1
CATTYTDRVENTEAFF	TRBV24-1	TRBJ1-1
CATSDPGGGGTQYF	TRBV24-1	TRBJ2-3
CASSTRGDTEAFF	TRBV12-3/TRBV12-4	TRBJ1-1
CASSKEASGGLNTGELFF	TRBV21-1	TRBJ2-2
CASNETDDSGNTIYF	TRBV7-6	TRBJ1-3
CASHLRDPGHEQFF	TRBV23-1	TRBJ2-1
CASSSTALYGYTF	TRBV5-1	TRBJ1-2
CSSSWTRAGETQYF	TRBV29-1	TRBJ2-5
CASSHGGGSDTQYF	TRBV7-3	TRBJ2-3